These T cell receptor beta chains were read from a single sample in a study of blood T cell repertoires in COVID-19. Using immunoSEQ multiplex PCR, the repertoire was profiled, and TCRdb retains in-frame clones only, with some absent. The sample has over 110,000 clones, 88% seen once. Sequencing was performed on peripheral blood. These TCRs come from a man between 65 and 80 years old with acute or convalescent COVID-19. CDR3s include the opening cysteine and the closing phenylalanine or tryptophan. A D gene is named only where the DNA matches it firmly. The size field is filled for only some rows; it gives once, few, many or a size class.

>TRBD2|-|TRBV19|TRBJ2-2
CASILTSGISGELFF
TGTGCCAGTATTCTGACTAGCGGGATTAGCGGGGAGCTGTTTTTT
>-|-|TRBV5-1|TRBJ1-1
CASSAHRAGTEAFF
TGCGCCAGCAGCGCGCACAGGGCGGGTACTGAAGCTTTCTTT
>TRBD1|-|TRBV7-9|TRBJ1-2
CASSLDREANYGYTF
TGTGCCAGCAGCCTTGACAGGGAGGCTAACTATGGCTACACCTTC
>-|-|TRBV12-3/TRBV12-4|TRBJ1-2
CATKGINYGYTF
TGTGCCACCAAGGGGATTAACTATGGCTACACCTTC
>-|-|TRBV7-2|TRBJ2-7
CASSLGSGSSYEQYF
TGTGCCAGCAGCTTAGGGAGCGGAAGCTCCTACGAGCAGTACTTC
>TRBD1|few|TRBV19|TRBJ1-4
CASSIKGGETNEKLFF
TGTGCCAGTAGTATAAAAGGGGGCGAAACTAATGAAAAACTGTTTTTT
>-|-|TRBV11-1|TRBJ2-1
CASSFDNEQFF
TGTGCCAGCAGCTTCGACAATGAGCAGTTCTTC
>-|-|TRBV9|TRBJ2-3
CASRGGGLRGADTQYF
TGTGCCAGCCGCGGCGGGGGCCTCCGGGGGGCAGATACGCAGTATTTT
>-|-|TRBV27|TRBJ1-2
CASSWAEYGYTF
TGTGCCAGCAGTTGGGCAGAATATGGCTACACCTTC
>TRBD2|-|TRBV27|TRBJ2-7
CASSYSSGRTYEQYF
TGTGCCAGCAGTTACTCTAGCGGGAGGACCTACGAGCAGTACTTC
>-|-|TRBV7-2|TRBJ1-5
CASSTQGDQPQHF
TGTGCCAGCAGCACACAGGGTGATCAGCCCCAGCATTTT
>-|-|TRBV7-9|TRBJ1-1
CASIREGRNTEAFF
TGTGCCAGCATCAGGGAGGGGCGGAACACTGAAGCTTTCTTT
>-|-|TRBV6-5|TRBJ1-2
CASRKTGRGYTF
TGTGCCAGCAGAAAGACAGGCAGAGGCTACACCTTC
>-|-|TRBV29-1|TRBJ1-2
CSVEDFGRGPGGYTF
TGCAGCGTTGAAGATTTCGGCAGGGGCCCTGGAGGCTACACCTTC
>TRBD1|-|TRBV6-1|TRBJ1-1
CASSEAAGGVRAEAFF
TGTGCCAGCAGTGAAGCCGCAGGGGGCGTTAGAGCTGAAGCTTTCTTT
>-|-|TRBV19|TRBJ1-2
CASSIGLQGFYGYTF
TGTGCCAGTAGTATTGGTTTACAGGGATTCTATGGCTACACCTTC
>-|-|TRBV5-8|TRBJ2-5
CASSLVAGTTQETQYF
TGTGCCAGCAGCTTGGTTGCGGGAACTACCCAAGAGACCCAGTACTTC
>TRBD2|once|TRBV5-1|TRBJ2-5
CASSSGLAGGPETQYF
TGCGCCAGCAGCTCTGGACTAGCGGGAGGTCCCGAGACCCAGTACTTC
>-|-|TRBV19|TRBJ1-2
CASSIERFPYGYTF
TGTGCCAGTAGTATAGAGCGGTTCCCATATGGCTACACCTTC
>-|-|TRBV7-9|TRBJ1-4
CASSRGGAEEKLFF
TGTGCCAGCAGCCGGGGAGGGGCGGAGGAAAAACTGTTTTTT
>TRBD2|-|TRBV10-3|TRBJ2-3
CAISDPLAGMADTQYF
TGTGCCATCAGTGACCCTCTAGCGGGTATGGCAGATACGCAGTATTTT
>-|-|TRBV7-9|TRBJ2-3
CASSPRASSGADTQYF
TGTGCCAGCAGCCCCCGGGCTAGCTCAGGGGCAGATACGCAGTATTTT
>-|-|TRBV7-2|TRBJ1-6
CASTIRNYRISALHF
TGTGCCAGCACTATCAGAAATTACAGGATATCGGCCCTCCACTTT
>TRBD2|once|TRBV7-6|TRBJ2-1
CASSRDAGGYNEQFF
TGTGCCAGCAGCCGCGACGCGGGAGGGTACAATGAGCAGTTCTTC
>-|-|TRBV5-1|TRBJ1-4
CASGALRGAFEKLFF
TGCGCCAGCGGCGCGCTTAGGGGTGCTTTCGAAAAACTGTTTTTT
>-|-|TRBV11-3|TRBJ1-1
CASSSTGQGRAFF
TGTGCCAGCAGCTCAACGGGGCAGGGGAGAGCTTTCTTT
>-|-|TRBV19|TRBJ1-1
CATPPPRTEAFF
TGTGCCACTCCGCCCCCACGGACTGAAGCTTTCTTT
>-|once|TRBV6-5|TRBJ2-2
CASSHVPKPGELFF
TGTGCCAGCAGCCACGTACCTAAACCCGGGGAGCTGTTTTTT
>-|-|TRBV10-3|TRBJ1-3
CAISESRSGVSGNTIYF
TGTGCCATCAGTGAGTCGCGCAGCGGAGTCTCTGGAAACACCATATATTTT
>TRBD2|-|TRBV5-1|TRBJ2-7
CASSLGSGGYEQYF
TGCGCCAGCAGCTTGGGATCGGGGGGATACGAGCAGTACTTC